Listed below are T cell receptor beta chains from one sample, sequenced in a study of siplizumab effects on memory and regulatory T cells. Libraries were prepared by immunoSEQ multiplex PCR; TCRdb keeps only in-frame clonotypes and omits some of them. The sample yields 95,000 to 100,000 clones, about nine tenths seen once. The sequencing input was non-Treg CD4+ T cells sorted from blood. The receptors were gathered from a human donor in good health. Both conserved end residues are part of each CDR3. Each record gives: J gene, V gene, clone size, D gene, CDR3 protein, CDR3 DNA. The D gene is left open where the match is weak. A clone size is listed for some rows: how often the clone was seen (once, few, many), or a class if it is expanded.

TRBJ2-5 TRBV2 . TRBD2 CASSEPVDSGSFGGGETQYF TGTGCCAGCAGTGAACCGGTTGATAGCGGGAGTTTTGGCGGTGGAGAGACCCAGTACTTC
TRBJ2-6 TRBV7-6 . . CASSLRASGANVLTF TGTGCCAGCAGCTTAAGGGCCTCTGGGGCCAACGTCCTGACTTTC
TRBJ2-7 TRBV12-5 . TRBD2 CASTGSGTARYEQYF TGTGCTTCTACGGGTAGCGGGACTGCTAGATACGAGCAGTACTTC
TRBJ1-5 TRBV6-5 . . CASSRTTGNQPQHF TGTGCCAGCAGTAGAACGACGGGAAATCAGCCCCAGCATTTT
TRBJ2-3 TRBV19 . TRBD2 CASSIGSGLAADTQYF TGTGCCAGTAGTATCGGTTCGGGACTAGCCGCAGATACGCAGTATTTT
TRBJ1-4 TRBV5-1 . . CASSLLADEKLFF TGCGCCAGCAGCTTATTAGCGGATGAAAAACTGTTTTTT
TRBJ1-1 TRBV19 . . CASIGGLQLRGTEAFF TGTGCCAGTATCGGGGGACTCCAGCTCCGAGGTACTGAAGCTTTCTTT
TRBJ2-1 TRBV30 once TRBD2 CAWSGLAGESEQFF TGTGCCTGGAGTGGACTAGCGGGAGAGTCTGAGCAGTTCTTC
TRBJ2-1 TRBV6-1 . . CASSEQTISSYNEQFF TGTGCCAGCAGTGAACAGACTATCAGCTCCTACAATGAGCAGTTCTTC
TRBJ1-6 TRBV27 . . CATTRGLGGNSPLHF TGTGCCACCACCAGAGGGTTGGGAGGGAATTCACCCCTCCACTTT
TRBJ2-7 TRBV6-5 . . CASSYGSTEGHEQYF TGTGCCAGCAGTTACGGGTCTACCGAAGGCCACGAGCAGTACTTC
TRBJ2-7 TRBV5-5 . . CASSDGQPPYEQYF TGTGCCAGCAGCGATGGACAGCCACCCTACGAGCAGTACTTC
TRBJ2-1 TRBV14 . . CASRELEQFF TGTGCCAGCAGGGAGCTCGAGCAGTTCTTC
TRBJ1-1 TRBV7-9 . . CASTSGLGNTEAFF TGTGCCAGCACCTCAGGATTGGGGAACACTGAAGCTTTCTTT
TRBJ2-3 TRBV5-4 . . CASSPPGPLLTQYF TGTGCCAGCAGCCCGCCCGGGCCTCTTTTAACGCAGTATTTT
TRBJ2-7 TRBV6-6 . TRBD2 CASSPPGSGNEQYF TGTGCCAGCAGCCCACCGGGCAGCGGGAACGAGCAGTACTTC
TRBJ2-3 TRBV7-6 . TRBD2 CASSSTSGRSTDTQYF TGTGCCAGCAGCTCGACTAGCGGAAGAAGCACAGATACGCAGTATTTT
TRBJ1-5 TRBV28 . . CASSLSEAGILPQHF TGTGCCAGCAGTTTATCCGAGGCAGGGATTCTTCCCCAGCATTTT
TRBJ1-1 TRBV5-6 . . CASHTGLANTEAFF TGTGCCAGCCATACAGGCTTGGCTAACACTGAAGCTTTCTTT
TRBJ2-3 TRBV6-4 . . CASSKDLFPAASSTDTQYF TGTGCCAGCAGCAAGGACTTGTTTCCAGCGGCCTCTAGCACAGATACGCAGTATTTT
TRBJ2-5 TRBV18 . TRBD1 CASSPTGRETQYF TGTGCCAGCTCACCGACAGGGCGGGAGACCCAGTACTTC
TRBJ2-5 TRBV5-4 . TRBD2 CASSSKGTSGRARETQYF TGTGCCAGCAGCTCGAAAGGGACTAGCGGGAGGGCCCGAGAGACCCAGTACTTC
TRBJ1-2 TRBV7-2 . . CASSFPGAGGYTF TGTGCCAGCAGCTTTCCAGGGGCGGGTGGCTACACCTTC
TRBJ1-1 TRBV7-3 . TRBD1 CASSPGRSGGQAEAFF TGTGCCAGCAGCCCTGGCCGTTCAGGGGGCCAGGCTGAAGCTTTCTTT
TRBJ2-6 TRBV7-9 once . CASSLGGALNSGANVLTF TGTGCCAGCAGCTTAGGCGGGGCGCTGAACTCTGGGGCCAACGTCCTGACTTTC
TRBJ2-3 TRBV30 . . CAWNGHSTDTQYF TGTGCCTGGAATGGTCATAGCACAGATACGCAGTATTTT
TRBJ2-2 TRBV18 . . CASSPPWASRNTGELFF TGTGCCAGCTCACCACCGTGGGCTAGCCGGAACACCGGGGAGCTGTTTTTT
TRBJ2-1 TRBV4-1 . TRBD2 CASSLTSGTYNEQFF TGCGCCAGCAGCTTGACTAGCGGTACCTACAATGAGCAGTTCTTC
TRBJ1-2 TRBV2 once TRBD1 CASSEIRGAGYTF TGTGCCAGCAGTGAGATCAGGGGGGCTGGCTACACCTTC
TRBJ2-1 TRBV7-3 . . CASSLSRQVPKGQFF TGTGCCAGCAGCTTATCTCGACAGGTCCCTAAGGGGCAGTTCTTC
TRBJ2-1 TRBV4-2 . . CASSSFGASYNEQFF TGTGCCAGCAGCTCGTTTGGTGCCTCCTACAATGAGCAGTTCTTC
TRBJ2-2 TRBV9 . . CASSGEYTGELFF TGTGCCAGCAGCGGCGAGTACACCGGGGAGCTGTTTTTT
TRBJ2-5 TRBV5-1 . . CASSLAQETQYF TGCGCCAGCAGCTTGGCCCAAGAGACCCAGTACTTC
TRBJ2-3 TRBV28 . . CASHSILHPGQGTDTQYF TGTGCCAGCCACAGCATCCTTCACCCCGGCCAAGGCACAGATACGCAGTATTTT
TRBJ2-4 TRBV28 . . CASSLFRGAKNIQYF TGTGCCAGCAGTTTATTCAGGGGAGCCAAAAACATTCAGTACTTC
TRBJ2-1 TRBV29-1 . TRBD2 CSVEVVLTSASEQFF TGCAGCGTTGAAGTTGTCCTCACTAGCGCGAGTGAGCAGTTCTTC
TRBJ2-5 TRBV7-2 . . CASSLYQETQYF TGTGCCAGCAGCTTGTACCAAGAGACCCAGTACTTC
TRBJ1-5 TRBV19 . . CASRESRGSNQPQHF TGTGCCAGTAGAGAGTCCCGGGGAAGCAATCAGCCCCAGCATTTT
TRBJ1-1 TRBV14 . TRBD1 CASSARQGRTEAFF TGTGCCAGCAGCGCCCGACAGGGTCGGACTGAAGCTTTCTTT
TRBJ1-3 TRBV5-5 . TRBD1 CASSSGQGQNTIYF TGTGCCAGCAGCTCCGGACAGGGGCAAAACACCATATATTTT
TRBJ2-1 TRBV9 . . CASASRFPGEQFF TGTGCCAGCGCTTCGAGGTTTCCGGGTGAGCAGTTCTTC